This TCR beta chain was profiled in a study of T cell changes during pregnancy in multiple sclerosis. The germline V and J ends were trimmed by 3 bases and 5 bases, with 5 bases remaining between them. The CDR3 totals 11 residues. CDR1 is PRHDT, CDR2 FYEKMQ, per germline (reference sequence). TCRdb's table, derived via immunoSEQ multiplex PCR, lists solely in-frame clones and lacks some. Among roughly 40,000 clones listed, about 90% were seen once. The clonotype was recovered from a female donor with multiple sclerosis, enrolled in a pregnancy study. Sequencing used CD4+ T cells from peripheral blood mononuclear cells, obtained before pregnancy. This chain links TRBV13 with TRBJ2-7, with D hard to call. The CDR3 nucleotides are TGTGCCAGCAGCTTGGGCGACGAGCAGTACTTC. Protein sequence: CASSLGDEQYF.